This T cell receptor (beta chain) was recorded in a study of T-cell memory formation after mild COVID-19. It was 5'RACE with constant-segment primers that produced the TCR alpha and TCR beta cDNA libraries, which carried sample barcodes and UMIs. TCRdb recomputed calls from the 5' RACE reads with MiXCR, one row per CDR3 protein. The table has about 440,000 distinct CDR3 sequences, around 20% seen once; the top ten hold more than 8%. To note about this clonotype: Antigen: not known.

Trimming removed 1 base from V and 0 bases from J, with 10 bases in between. Germline V CDR1 and CDR2: LGHDT, YNNKEL (reference sequence). The CDR3 is 15 residues long. Study-wide results and limits: Detection of some responders pre-infection suggested pre-existing cross-reactive memory T cells participated. Those CD4+ clones that contracted were mainly in CM and EM (CD8+ ones in EMRA).

The V gene is TRBV3-1, the J gene TRBJ2-7, with D possibly being TRBD2 (6 bases). Sequences were obtained from PBMCs or a T cell subset sorted from them (not recorded which). The clonotype was recovered from an adult woman who had mild COVID-19 (a few samples of this study predate the infection). Cell type and time point are not known. CDR3 DNA sequence: TGTGCCAGCAGCCAAGGCGGGAAGAGCTCCTACGAGCAGTACTTC. Its translation is CASSQGGKSSYEQYF.